This T cell receptor beta chain comes out of a study of shared T cell receptors in the human thymus. In germline, CDR1 is MDHEN, CDR2 SYDVKM. The CDR3 length is 16 residues. The V and J ends lost 11 bases and 5 bases, in that order; junction bases with no gene match: 17. TCRdb keeps only in-frame clones here, not all; method: immunoSEQ multiplex PCR. The sample carries approximately 760,000 clones, approximately 85% recorded once. These data also formed part of another study, on human thymus T cells. That source reports: All donors were healthy Finnish infants who were undergoing corrective surgery to treat congenital heart defects. Resections removed during corrective heart surgery provided the thymus tissue used. Thymic and blood repertoires seemed to show skewed V and J gene use. Thymic repertoires of unrelated individuals were reported in related research to overlap highly.

V and J are TRBV28 and TRBJ1-2, with 10 bases identical to TRBD1. This receptor was taken from a girl less than two years old with a congenital heart defect. Specimen: thymocytes. The chain's CDR3 is CAGGTGASRRSYGYTF. CDR3 coding DNA: TGTGCCGGGGGGACAGGGGCCTCCCGTAGGTCATATGGCTACACCTTC.